This T cell receptor (beta chain) appears in the sequencing data of a study of blood T cells in healthy people across ages. PCR was performed a second time for about 7 to 12 cycles using a sample-barcoded 5' primer and a J-beta primer mix. TCRdb reprocessed the 5' RACE reads with MiXCR, giving one entry per CDR3 protein. In the table there are around 970,000 distinct CDR3 sequences, just over 50% of which are singletons. Isolating PBMCs gave at least 7 million of these cells per sample. This CDR3 comprises 12 residues. With 6 bases removed from V and 6 bases from J, the gap between germline ends came to 9 bases. Germline loops: CDR1 MNHEY, CDR2 SMNVEV (reference sequence).

This clonotype originated in a woman aged 55-75 years in good health. Sample: blood. The V and J genes are TRBV27 and TRBJ2-1; D is ambiguous. DNA of the CDR3: TGTGCCAGCAGGGACCTTACCAATGAGCAGTTCTTC. Translated, it gives CASRDLTNEQFF.